This TCR beta chain derives from a study of blood T cell repertoires in COVID-19. Looking at the study overall: The origin of the acute and convalescent COVID-19 samples was the United States, Italy and Spain. T cells, B-cell-depleted T cells, or PBMCs provided the cDNA or gDNA that served as material.

The CDR3 has 15 residues. Trimming left V 4 bases short and J 4 bases short, with 14 bases between. Germline CDR1 reads SGHAT; CDR2 reads FQNNGV. Original methodology: Reference gene primer amplification gave nucleated cell count estimates. Repertoires were generated with immunoSEQ multiplex PCR, while TCRdb's copy carries only in-frame clones and drops some. That table furnishes V, J and clone size, whereas the DNA furnished D and trimming. The profile shows approximately 94,000 clones, around 85% of them singletons. The specimen was peripheral blood. This rearrangement joins TRBV11-2 to TRBJ2-1; the D gene is possibly TRBD2 (5 bases). The receptor was derived from a man in his fifties or sixties with active or convalescent COVID-19. Written as DNA, the CDR3 is TGTGCCAGCAGCTCGGGCCCAACGGGGTACAATGAGCAGTTCTTC. Translated, it gives CASSSGPTGYNEQFF.